What follows describes a single T cell receptor beta chain. Its antigen is undetermined. Controls had myeloablative marrow grafts with methotrexate and calcineurin inhibitor, sampled at 1 year. TCRdb's copy holds only in-frame clones and misses some; the assay was immunoSEQ multiplex PCR. Among about 22,000 clones listed, 70% to 90% were seen once. V lost 5 bases to trimming and J lost 7 bases; unmatched junction nucleotides: 7. This CDR3 contains 14 residues. The germline V gene encodes CDR1 SEHNR and CDR2 FQNEAQ (reference sequence). The data were obtained in a study of T cells after posttransplantation cyclophosphamide. Study results and caveats: Skin or GI-infiltrating T cells shared few TRB sequences with blood. Donor-recipient repertoire similarity was low at 1-2 months, rising over year one.

Sequencing was performed on PBMCs, taken after an allogeneic stem cell transplant with a calcineurin inhibitor and methotrexate. The source of this sequence is a female patient aged 45-60 years who received an allogeneic stem cell transplant from an unrelated donor, was CMV-positive, and had chronic GVHD only. The graft donor may be the source of some T cells. The chain recombines TRBV7-9 with TRBJ1-2, with 10 bases that match TRBD1. CDR3 protein: CASSPPGQGFGYTF. CDR3 DNA: TGTGCCAGCAGCCCTCCGGGACAGGGGTTTGGCTACACCTTC.